This T cell receptor (beta chain) was recovered during a study of cytomegalovirus exposure and HLA in healthy donors. The PCR had 60 Vbeta and 13 Jbeta primers. This table comes from immunoSEQ multiplex PCR, and its TCRdb copy is limited to in-frame clones, with some not included. The data contain around 130,000 clones, approximately 78% of them singletons. Germline V gives CDR1 MNHEY, CDR2 SMNVEV (reference sequence). V dropped 5 bases and J dropped 6; count of bases not matched to a gene: 11. The CDR3 loop spans 17 amino acids. On this clone itself: Its antigen is as yet unknown.

General study results and limits: The authors listed 150 to 200 TCR beta chains as cytomegalovirus-associated.

Sequenced input: PBMCs. J is TRBJ2-1 and V is TRBV27, with TRBD2 matching 12 bases. This clonotype was obtained from a human donor in good health. In nucleotides, the CDR3 is TGTGCCAGCAGTACACGAAATACTAGCGGGGGGTTCAATGAGCAGTTCTTC. Encoded protein: CASSTRNTSGGFNEQFF.